Listed below are T cell receptor beta chains from one sample, sequenced in a study of blood T cell repertoires in COVID-19. Only in-frame clones appear in the TCRdb table, and some are missing; sequencing was by immunoSEQ multiplex PCR. There are around 220,000 clones in the sample; 85% to 90% occur only once, and around 4.5% lies in the top ten. Sequencing used peripheral blood. The receptor set was obtained from a man in his fifties with acute or convalescent COVID-19. The CDR3 runs from the conserved cysteine through the conserved F or W. Each record gives: D gene, clone size, V gene, J gene, CDR3 protein, CDR3 DNA. The D gene is left open where the match is weak. Clone size is stated in some rows and not others, as once, few, many or a class when expanded.

>TRBD1|NA|TRBV19|TRBJ1-5
CASSFDRAYQPQHF
TGTGCCAGTAGTTTCGACAGGGCCTATCAGCCCCAGCATTTT
>NA|few|TRBV6-6|TRBJ1-2
CASSYDGQLYGYTF
TGTGCCAGCAGTTATGATGGACAGCTTTATGGCTACACCTTC
>NA|NA|TRBV11-2|TRBJ1-4
CASSSQTIYEKLFF
TGTGCCAGCAGCTCACAGACCATCTATGAAAAACTGTTTTTT
>TRBD1|NA|TRBV5-1|TRBJ2-5
CASSFLTGEETQYF
TGCGCCAGCAGCTTTCTGACAGGGGAAGAGACCCAGTACTTC
>NA|once|TRBV6-1|TRBJ1-6
CASSEEYPNSPLHF
TGTGCCAGCAGTGAGGAGTATCCTAATTCACCCCTCCACTTT
>NA|NA|TRBV5-5|TRBJ2-2
CASTFGQLNTGELFF
TGTGCCAGCACCTTCGGACAGTTGAACACCGGGGAGCTGTTTTTT
>NA|NA|TRBV6-5|TRBJ1-1
CASTPVTGGSTEAFF
TGTGCCAGCACCCCTGTGACCGGGGGGAGCACTGAAGCTTTCTTT
>NA|few|TRBV5-1|TRBJ1-2
CASSPSGGDYGYTF
TGCGCCAGCAGCCCAAGCGGGGGGGACTATGGCTACACCTTC
>NA|NA|TRBV7-9|TRBJ2-5
CASSPGGLQETQYF
TGTGCCAGCAGCCCCGGGGGGCTCCAAGAGACCCAGTACTTC
>NA|NA|TRBV11-3|TRBJ2-5
CASSLGASGNQETQYF
TGTGCCAGCAGCTTAGGGGCGTCAGGAAATCAAGAGACCCAGTACTTC
>NA|NA|TRBV7-6|TRBJ2-7
CASSLSGRAISYEQYF
TGTGCCAGCAGCTTAAGTGGCAGGGCCATCTCCTACGAGCAGTACTTC
>TRBD1|NA|TRBV6-4|TRBJ1-1
CASSRTGENTEAFF
TGTGCCAGCAGCAGGACAGGGGAGAACACTGAAGCTTTCTTT
>NA|NA|TRBV3-1/TRBV3-2|TRBJ1-5
CASSQGRGSNQPQHF
TGTGCCAGCAGCCAAGGTAGGGGTAGCAATCAGCCCCAGCATTTT
>TRBD1|NA|TRBV4-1|TRBJ2-7
CASSQAPGTAINEQYF
TGCGCCAGCAGCCAAGCCCCCGGGACAGCTATCAACGAGCAGTACTTC
>NA|NA|TRBV6-5|TRBJ1-5
CASTLFGPRGQPQHF
TGTGCCAGCACCCTTTTTGGGCCTCGTGGACAGCCCCAGCATTTT
>NA|NA|TRBV2|TRBJ2-7
CASKVGQLREYF
TGTGCCAGCAAGGTAGGACAGCTTCGAGAATACTTC
>TRBD1|NA|TRBV10-3|TRBJ1-1
CAIRRTGGVRDEAFF
TGTGCCATCAGAAGGACAGGGGGCGTTCGGGATGAAGCTTTCTTT
>NA|NA|TRBV11-2|TRBJ1-1
CASSWRTANTEAFF
TGTGCCAGCAGCTGGAGGACAGCGAACACTGAAGCTTTCTTT
>TRBD1|once|TRBV15|TRBJ1-4
CATSRVSGQGIGGNEKLFF
TGTGCCACCAGCAGAGTTTCGGGACAGGGGATTGGGGGTAATGAAAAACTGTTTTTT
>NA|NA|TRBV5-5|TRBJ1-5
CASSSGVQPQHF
TGTGCCAGCAGCTCAGGGGTTCAGCCCCAGCATTTT